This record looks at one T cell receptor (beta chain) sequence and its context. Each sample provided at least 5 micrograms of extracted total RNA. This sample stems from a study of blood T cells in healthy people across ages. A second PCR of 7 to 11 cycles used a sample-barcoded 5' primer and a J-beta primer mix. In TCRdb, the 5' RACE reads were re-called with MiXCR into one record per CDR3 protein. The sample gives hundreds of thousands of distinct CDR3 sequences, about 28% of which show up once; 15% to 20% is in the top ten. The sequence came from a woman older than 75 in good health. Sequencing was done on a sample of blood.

The CDR3 sequence is CAIREEQGGSYEQYF. The CDR3 DNA reads TGTGCCATCAGGGAAGAACAGGGGGGGTCCTACGAGCAGTACTTC. The J gene is TRBJ2-7, the V gene TRBV10-3; possibly TRBD1 for D (8 bases). Germline-derived CDR1 and CDR2 are ENHRY and SYGVKD. The ends were cut back, 6 bases at V and 1 base at J, with 16 bases in the middle. The CDR3 runs 15 residues.